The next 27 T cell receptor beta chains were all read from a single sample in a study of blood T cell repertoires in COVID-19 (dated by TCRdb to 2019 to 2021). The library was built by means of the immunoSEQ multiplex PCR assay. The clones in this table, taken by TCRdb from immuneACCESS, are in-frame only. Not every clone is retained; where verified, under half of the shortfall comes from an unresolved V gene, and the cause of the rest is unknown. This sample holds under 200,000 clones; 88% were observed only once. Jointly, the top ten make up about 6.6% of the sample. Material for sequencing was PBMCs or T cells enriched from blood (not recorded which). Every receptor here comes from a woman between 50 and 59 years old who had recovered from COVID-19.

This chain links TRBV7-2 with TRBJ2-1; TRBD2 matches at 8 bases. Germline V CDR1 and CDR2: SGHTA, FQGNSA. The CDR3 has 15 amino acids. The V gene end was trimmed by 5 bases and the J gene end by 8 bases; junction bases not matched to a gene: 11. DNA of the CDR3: TGTGCCAGCAGCCTTCCGGGGGGGCGTAGCTATGAGCAGTTCTTC. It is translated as CASSLPGGRSYEQFF.

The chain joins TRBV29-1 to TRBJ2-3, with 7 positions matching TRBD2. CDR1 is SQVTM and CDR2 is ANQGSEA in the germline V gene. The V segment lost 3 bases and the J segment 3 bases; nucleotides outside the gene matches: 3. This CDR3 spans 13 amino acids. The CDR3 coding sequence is TGCAGCGTTGAGAGGACTAGTACAGATACGCAGTATTTT. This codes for CSVERTSTDTQYF.

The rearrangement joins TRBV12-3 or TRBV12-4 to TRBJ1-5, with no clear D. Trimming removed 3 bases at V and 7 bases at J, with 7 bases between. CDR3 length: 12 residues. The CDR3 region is CASSFGLQPQHF. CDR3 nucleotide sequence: TGTGCCAGCAGTTTTGGACTCCAGCCCCAGCATTTT.

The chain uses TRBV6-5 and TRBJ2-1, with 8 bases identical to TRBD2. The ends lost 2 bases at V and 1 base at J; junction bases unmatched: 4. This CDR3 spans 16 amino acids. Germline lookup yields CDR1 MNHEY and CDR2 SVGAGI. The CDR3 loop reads CASSYGRGGSYNEQFF. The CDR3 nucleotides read TGTGCCAGCAGTTACGGACGGGGGGGGTCCTACAATGAGCAGTTCTTC.

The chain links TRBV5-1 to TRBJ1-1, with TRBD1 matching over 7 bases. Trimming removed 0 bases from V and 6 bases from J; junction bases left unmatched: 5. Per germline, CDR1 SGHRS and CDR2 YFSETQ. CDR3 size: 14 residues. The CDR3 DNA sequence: TGCGCCAGCAGCTTGGACAGGGGTCCCGCTGAAGCTTTCTTT. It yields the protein CASSLDRGPAEAFF.

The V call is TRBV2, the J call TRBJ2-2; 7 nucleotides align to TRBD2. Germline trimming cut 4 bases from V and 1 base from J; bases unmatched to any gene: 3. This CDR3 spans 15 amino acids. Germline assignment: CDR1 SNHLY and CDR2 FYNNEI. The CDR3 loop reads CASSGLAQNTGELFF. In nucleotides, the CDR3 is TGTGCCAGCAGTGGACTAGCACAGAACACCGGGGAGCTGTTTTTT.

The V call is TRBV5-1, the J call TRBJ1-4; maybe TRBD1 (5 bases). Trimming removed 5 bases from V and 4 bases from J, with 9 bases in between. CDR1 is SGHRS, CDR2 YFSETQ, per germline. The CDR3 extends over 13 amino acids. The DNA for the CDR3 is TGCGCCAGCAGGGGGCGCGTTAATGAAAAACTGTTTTTT. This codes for CASRGRVNEKLFF.

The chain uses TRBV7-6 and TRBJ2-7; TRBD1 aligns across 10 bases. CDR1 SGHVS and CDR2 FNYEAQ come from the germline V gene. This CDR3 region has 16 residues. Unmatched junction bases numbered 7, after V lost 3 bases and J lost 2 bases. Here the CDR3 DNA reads TGTGCCAGCAGCTTGGATGGACAGGGGGTAACCTACGAGCAGTACTTC. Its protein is CASSLDGQGVTYEQYF.

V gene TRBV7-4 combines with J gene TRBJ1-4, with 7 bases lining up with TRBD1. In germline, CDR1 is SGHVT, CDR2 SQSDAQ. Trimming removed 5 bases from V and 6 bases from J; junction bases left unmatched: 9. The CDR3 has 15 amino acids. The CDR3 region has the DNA TGTGCCAGCAGCCCACGGGACAGTGTGGATGAAAAACTGTTTTTT. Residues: CASSPRDSVDEKLFF.

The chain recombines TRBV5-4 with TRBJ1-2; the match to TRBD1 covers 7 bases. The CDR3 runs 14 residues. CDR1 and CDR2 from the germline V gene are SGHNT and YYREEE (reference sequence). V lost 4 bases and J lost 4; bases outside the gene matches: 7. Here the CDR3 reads CASSPIDRAYGYTF. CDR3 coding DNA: TGTGCCAGCAGCCCGATTGACAGGGCCTATGGCTACACCTTC.

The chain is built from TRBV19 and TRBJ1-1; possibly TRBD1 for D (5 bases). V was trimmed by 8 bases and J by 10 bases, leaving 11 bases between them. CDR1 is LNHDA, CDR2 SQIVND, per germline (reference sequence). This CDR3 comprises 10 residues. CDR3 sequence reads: CASAGHVAFF. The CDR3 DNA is TGTGCCAGTGCAGGGCATGTAGCTTTCTTT.

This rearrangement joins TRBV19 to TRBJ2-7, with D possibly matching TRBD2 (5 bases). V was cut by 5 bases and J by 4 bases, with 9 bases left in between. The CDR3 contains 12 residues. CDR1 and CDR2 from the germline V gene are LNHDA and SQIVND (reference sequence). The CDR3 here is CASSPAGYEQYF. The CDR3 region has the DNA TGTGCCAGTAGTCCGGCGGGTTACGAGCAGTACTTC.

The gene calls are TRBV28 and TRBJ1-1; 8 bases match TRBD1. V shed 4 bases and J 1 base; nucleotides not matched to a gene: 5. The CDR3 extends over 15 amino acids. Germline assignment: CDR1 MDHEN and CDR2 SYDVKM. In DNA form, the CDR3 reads TGTGCCAGCAGTTCGGCAGGGGGCGAGAACACTGAAGCTTTCTTT. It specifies CASSSAGGENTEAFF.

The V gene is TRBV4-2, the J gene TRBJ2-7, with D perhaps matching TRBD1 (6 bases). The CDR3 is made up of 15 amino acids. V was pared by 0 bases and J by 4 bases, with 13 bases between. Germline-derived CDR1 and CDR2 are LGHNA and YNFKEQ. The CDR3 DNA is TGTGCCAGCAGCCAAGACCCGGGACACCAATACGAGCAGTACTTC. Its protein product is CASSQDPGHQYEQYF.

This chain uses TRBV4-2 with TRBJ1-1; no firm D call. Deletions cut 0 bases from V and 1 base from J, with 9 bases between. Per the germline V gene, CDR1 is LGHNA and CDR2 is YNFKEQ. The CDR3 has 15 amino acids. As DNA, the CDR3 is TGTGCCAGCAGCCAAGAGGGCACCAGGAACACTGAAGCTTTCTTT. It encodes CASSQEGTRNTEAFF.

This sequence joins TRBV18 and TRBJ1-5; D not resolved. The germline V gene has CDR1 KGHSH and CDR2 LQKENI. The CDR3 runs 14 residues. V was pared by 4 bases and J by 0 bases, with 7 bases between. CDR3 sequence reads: CASSLTDSNQPQHF. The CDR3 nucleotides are TGTGCCAGCTCACTTACAGATAGCAATCAGCCCCAGCATTTT.

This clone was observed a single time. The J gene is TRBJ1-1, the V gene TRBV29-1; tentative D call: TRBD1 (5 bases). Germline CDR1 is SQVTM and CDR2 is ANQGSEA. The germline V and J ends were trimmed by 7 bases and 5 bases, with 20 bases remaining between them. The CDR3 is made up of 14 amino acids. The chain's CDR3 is CSGGGASPRTEAFF. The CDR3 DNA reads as TGCAGCGGGGGAGGGGCCTCTCCTCGAACTGAAGCTTTCTTT.

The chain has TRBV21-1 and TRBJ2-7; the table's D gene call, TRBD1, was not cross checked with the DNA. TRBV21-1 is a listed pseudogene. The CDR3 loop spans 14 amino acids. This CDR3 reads CASSKGQGLGEQYF. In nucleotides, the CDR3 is TGTGCCAGCAGCAAGGGGCAGGGCTTGGGGGAGCAGTACTTC.

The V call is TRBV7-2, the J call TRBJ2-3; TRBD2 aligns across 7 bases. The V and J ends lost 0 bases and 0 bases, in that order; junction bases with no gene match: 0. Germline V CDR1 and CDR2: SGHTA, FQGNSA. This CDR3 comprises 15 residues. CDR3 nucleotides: TGTGCCAGCAGCTTAGCTAGCGGGAGCACAGATACGCAGTATTTT. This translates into CASSLASGSTDTQYF.

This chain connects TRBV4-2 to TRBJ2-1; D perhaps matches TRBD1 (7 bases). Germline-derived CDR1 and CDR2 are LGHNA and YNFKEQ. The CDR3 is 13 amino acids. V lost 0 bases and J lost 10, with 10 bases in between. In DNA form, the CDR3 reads TGTGCCAGCAGCCAAGATGGAGGGGGCGAGCAGTTCTTC. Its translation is CASSQDGGGEQFF.

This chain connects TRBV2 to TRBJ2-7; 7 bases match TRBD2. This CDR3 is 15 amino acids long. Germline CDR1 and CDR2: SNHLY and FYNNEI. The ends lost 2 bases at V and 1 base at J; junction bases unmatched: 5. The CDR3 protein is CASSESGVSSYEQYF. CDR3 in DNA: TGTGCCAGCAGTGAAAGCGGGGTTAGTTCCTACGAGCAGTACTTC. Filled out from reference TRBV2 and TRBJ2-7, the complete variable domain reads EPEVTQTPSHQVTQMGQEVILRCVPISNHLYFYWYRQILGQKVEFLVSFYNNEISEKSEIFDDQFSVERPDGSNFTLKIRSTKLEDSAMYFCASSESGVSSYEQYFGPGTRLTVT.

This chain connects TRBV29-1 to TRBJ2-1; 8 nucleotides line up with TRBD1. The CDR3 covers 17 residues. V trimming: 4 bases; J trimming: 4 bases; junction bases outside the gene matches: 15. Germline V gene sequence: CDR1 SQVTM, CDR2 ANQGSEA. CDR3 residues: CSVGGQELREGYNEQFF. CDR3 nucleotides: TGCAGCGTTGGGGGACAGGAATTAAGAGAGGGTTACAATGAGCAGTTCTTC.

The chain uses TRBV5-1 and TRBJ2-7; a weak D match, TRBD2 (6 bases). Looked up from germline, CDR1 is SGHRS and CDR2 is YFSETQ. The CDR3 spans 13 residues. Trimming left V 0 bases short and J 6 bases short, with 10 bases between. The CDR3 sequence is CASSLVRGGEQYF. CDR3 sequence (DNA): TGCGCCAGCAGCTTGGTTCGGGGAGGCGAGCAGTACTTC.

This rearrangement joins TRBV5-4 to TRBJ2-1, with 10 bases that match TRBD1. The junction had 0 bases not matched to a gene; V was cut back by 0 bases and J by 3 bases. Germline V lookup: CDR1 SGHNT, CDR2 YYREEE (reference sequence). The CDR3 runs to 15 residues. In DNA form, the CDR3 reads TGTGCCAGCAGCTTGGGGGACAGGGGCTACAATGAGCAGTTCTTC. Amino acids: CASSLGDRGYNEQFF.

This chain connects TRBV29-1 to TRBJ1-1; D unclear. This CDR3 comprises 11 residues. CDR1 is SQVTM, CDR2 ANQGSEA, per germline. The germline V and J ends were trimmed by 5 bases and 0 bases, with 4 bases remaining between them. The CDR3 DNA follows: TGCAGCGTTCAGGTGAACACTGAAGCTTTCTTT. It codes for CSVQVNTEAFF.

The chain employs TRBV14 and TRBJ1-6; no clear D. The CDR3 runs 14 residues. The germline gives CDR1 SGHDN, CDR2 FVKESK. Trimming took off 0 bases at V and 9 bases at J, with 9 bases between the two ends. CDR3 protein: CASSQDGRFSPLHF. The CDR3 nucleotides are TGTGCCAGCAGCCAAGATGGCAGGTTTTCACCCCTCCACTTT. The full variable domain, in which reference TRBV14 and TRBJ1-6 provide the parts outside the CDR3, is EAGVTQFPSHSVIEKGQTVTLRCDPISGHDNLYWYRRVMGKEIKFLLHFVKESKQDESGMPNNRFLAERTGGTYSTLKVQPAELEDSGVYFCASSQDGRFSPLHFGNGTRLTVT.

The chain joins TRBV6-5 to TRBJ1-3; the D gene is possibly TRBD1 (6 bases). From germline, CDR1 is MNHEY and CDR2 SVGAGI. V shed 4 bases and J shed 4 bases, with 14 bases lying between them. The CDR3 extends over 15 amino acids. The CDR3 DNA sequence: TGTGCCAGCAGTTCCGTAGGGGGTACAGGAAACACCATATATTTT. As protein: CASSSVGGTGNTIYF.